The table lists the clone carrying this T cell receptor (beta chain) with many counts. Antigen unknown. Disease duration under 2 months; hyperthyroidism patients were aged 18 to 65. Uncontrolled infections, other autoimmune diseases, pregnancy or lactation led to exclusion of patients. Researchers took RNA transcripts and amplified the TCR beta CDR3 regions from them. In the first-round RT-PCR of the TCR CDR3, the HTBI primer set was used. In TCRdb, the multiplex PCR reads were re-called with MiXCR into one record per CDR3 protein. The table includes roughly 510,000 distinct CDR3 sequences, around 20% detected once. From germline, CDR1 is SGDLS and CDR2 YYNGEE. This CDR3 spans 14 amino acids. V was cut by 4 bases and J by 3 bases, with 14 bases left in between. The data were obtained in a study of T cells in Graves' hyperthyroidism and ophthalmopathy. Whole-study results and caveats: In blood, most of the thyroid clonotypes expanded above 0.001 were also present. Ophthalmopathy onset followed model prediction by a median around six months.

Specimen: blood. The genes are TRBV9 and TRBJ2-7; TRBD1 or TRBD2 may be the D gene (5 bases each). This receptor was obtained from a man aged 18 to 30 with Graves' hyperthyroidism. The CDR3 DNA follows: TGTGCCAGCAGCCCCGGGAAGGGGAGCTACGAGCAGTACTTC. This encodes CASSPGKGSYEQYF.